Shown below are 27 T cell receptor beta chains from a single sample sequenced in a study of neurological immune-mediated disorders. MiXCR, applied by TCRdb to the 5' RACE reads, yields one record per CDR3 protein. The repertoire includes tens of thousands of distinct CDR3 sequences, roughly 2.5% of them detected once, and 2.4% sits in the top ten. Sequencing input: PBMCs. These receptors came from a man between 45 and 60 years old with multiple sclerosis.

At least ten counts were recorded for this clonotype. The chain joins TRBV28 to TRBJ1-1; TRBD1 aligns across 9 bases. Trimming removed 5 bases from V and 1 base from J; junction bases left unmatched: 8. The CDR3 sequence is 16 residues long. In germline, CDR1 is MDHEN, CDR2 SYDVKM. The CDR3 here is CASSLQGAVGNTEAFF. The CDR3 nucleotides are TGTGCCAGCAGTCTACAGGGGGCCGTAGGGAACACTGAAGCTTTCTTT. The entire variable domain, with the rest obtained from reference TRBV28 and TRBJ1-1, is as follows: DVKVTQSSRYLVKRTGEKVFLECVQDMDHENMFWYRQDPGLGLRLIYFSYDVKMKEKGDIPEGYSVSREKKERFSLILESASTNQTSMYLCASSLQGAVGNTEAFFGQGTRLTVV.

This clonotype was detected many times. This chain connects TRBV5-1 to TRBJ1-2, with D unclear. The germline CDR1 and CDR2 sequences are SGHRS and YFSETQ. This CDR3 region has 14 residues. Deletions cut 0 bases from V and 4 bases from J, with 10 bases between. CDR3: CASSLEVEGYGYTF. The DNA for the CDR3 is TGCGCCAGCAGCTTGGAGGTGGAGGGCTATGGCTACACCTTC. The variable domain in full, with the rest retrieved from reference TRBV5-1 and TRBJ1-2, is KAGVTQTPRYLIKTRGQQVTLSCSPISGHRSVSWYQQTPGQGLQFLFEYFSETQRNKGNFPGRFSGRQFSNSRSEMNVSTLELGDSALYLCASSLEVEGYGYTFGSGTRLTVV.

This clonotype was seen ten or more times. The chain couples TRBV5-5 to TRBJ2-3; D not resolved. CDR1 and CDR2 (germline): SGHKS, YYEKEE (reference sequence). Trimming pared 0 bases from V and 0 bases from J, leaving 11 bases between. The CDR3 spans 16 residues. Written as DNA, the CDR3 is TGTGCCAGCAGCTTGGAAGGGTTCCCTAGCACAGATACGCAGTATTTT. This gives the protein CASSLEGFPSTDTQYF. Full variable domain (remainder filled in from reference TRBV5-5 and TRBJ2-3): DAGVTQSPTHLIKTRGQQVTLRCSPISGHKSVSWYQQVLGQGPQFIFQYYEKEERGRGNFPDRFSARQFPNYSSELNVNALLLGDSALYLCASSLEGFPSTDTQYFGPGTRLTVL.

The table lists this clonotype with a few counts. The gene calls are TRBV20-1 and TRBJ1-1; the D is unclear. Per germline, CDR1 DFQATT and CDR2 SNEGSKA (reference sequence). The CDR3 has 11 amino acids. The V gene lost 4 bases and the J gene lost 1 base, with 4 bases spanning the gap. The CDR3 spells CSAKENTEAFF. The CDR3 nucleotides read TGCAGTGCTAAGGAGAACACTGAAGCTTTCTTT.

This clonotype was picked up many times. The chain has TRBV6-6 and TRBJ1-2; TRBD1 is a possible D gene (6 bases). Deletions cut 11 bases from V and 4 bases from J, with 14 bases between. The germline gives CDR1 MNHNY, CDR2 SVGAGI (reference sequence). This CDR3 comprises 12 residues. The DNA of the CDR3 is TGTGCCGTCGGCGGGGGCTTCTATGGCTACACCTTC. It encodes CAVGGGFYGYTF.

This clonotype was recorded at least ten times. The CDR3 is CASSTASGPSYEQYF. The CDR3 DNA reads TGTGCCAGCAGCACCGCTAGCGGCCCCTCCTACGAGCAGTACTTC. The chain has TRBV7-2 and TRBJ2-7, with 7 bases that match TRBD2. CDR1 is SGHTA and CDR2 is FQGNSA in the germline V gene. V lost 5 bases and J lost 0; bases outside the gene matches: 7. The CDR3 length is 15 residues.

This clonotype showed up many times. This chain connects TRBV5-1 to TRBJ2-3; possible D gene TRBD1, 5 bases. The CDR3 consists of 17 residues. Germline CDR1 is SGHRS and CDR2 is YFSETQ. V was shortened by 1 base and J by 0 bases, with 15 bases between the two germline ends. The CDR3 is CASSLTWSQVSTDTQYF. The CDR3 nucleotides read TGCGCCAGCAGCTTGACTTGGTCACAGGTTAGCACAGATACGCAGTATTTT.

This clonotype was counted between two and nine times. The J gene is TRBJ2-7, the V gene TRBV7-6; no clear D. The CDR3 length is 13 residues. The V and J ends lost 2 bases and 1 base respectively, with 6 bases between them. The germline V gene has CDR1 SGHVS and CDR2 FNYEAQ. CDR3 sequence reads: CASSLSVSYEQYF. In DNA, the CDR3 is TGTGCCAGCAGCTTATCAGTGTCCTACGAGCAGTACTTC.

This clonotype was observed at least ten times. The chain has TRBV6-5 and TRBJ1-1, with D unclear. From germline, CDR1 is MNHEY and CDR2 SVGAGI. Trimming took off 2 bases at V and 1 base at J, with 8 bases between the two ends. The CDR3 contains 14 residues. CDR3 region: CASSYDNTNTEAFF. In DNA form, the CDR3 reads TGTGCCAGCAGTTACGACAACACGAACACTGAAGCTTTCTTT.

This clonotype has a count of ten or more. The chain uses TRBV5-5 and TRBJ2-5, with D uncertain. Per the germline V gene, CDR1 is SGHKS and CDR2 is YYEKEE (reference sequence). This CDR3 has 11 residues. V was cut by 3 bases and J by 3 bases, with 3 bases left in between. CDR3 sequence reads: CASSYEETQYF. The CDR3 DNA reads as TGTGCCAGCAGCTACGAAGAGACCCAGTACTTC.

This clonotype was detected ten times or more. The CDR3 sequence: CSVEGVTGVSYNEQFF. In nucleotides, the CDR3 is TGCAGCGTCGAGGGGGTCACAGGGGTATCCTACAATGAGCAGTTCTTC. The V and J genes are TRBV29-1 and TRBJ2-1; TRBD1 matches 7 bases. There are 16 residues in the CDR3. Looked up from germline, CDR1 is SQVTM and CDR2 is ANQGSEA. J was trimmed by 1 base and V by 6 bases; bases with no gene match: 12.

This clonotype occurred many times. The J gene is TRBJ2-7, the V gene TRBV28; no clear D. Trimming pared 5 bases from V and 9 bases from J, leaving 20 bases between. Germline V lookup: CDR1 MDHEN, CDR2 SYDVKM. CDR3 size: 14 residues. CDR3 sequence reads: CASSPRTDWGGQYF. The CDR3 DNA reads as TGTGCCAGCAGTCCGAGGACCGACTGGGGTGGGCAGTACTTC.

This clonotype occurred a few times. A much more abundant neighbour one base away suggests this may be a read error. The final CDR3 position lacks the conserved phenylalanine or tryptophan, pointing to a likely read error. The J gene is TRBJ1-2, the V gene TRBV12-3 or TRBV12-4; D possibly corresponds to TRBD1 (5 bases). Trimming took off 5 bases at V and 7 bases at J, with 23 bases between the two ends. CDR3 length equals 16 residues. For the CDR3, the DNA is TGTGCCAGCAGTGGGACTCACAGTTTCTTGACACGTGGCTACACCTGC. This encodes CASSGTHSFLTRGYTC.

Ten or more counts support this clonotype. This chain connects TRBV24-1 to TRBJ1-5; 9 nucleotides agree with TRBD1. Germline CDR1 and CDR2: KGHDR and SFDVKD. Trimming removed 2 bases from V and 7 bases from J; junction bases left unmatched: 5. The CDR3 length is 15 residues. The CDR3 DNA follows: TGTGCCACCAGTGATTCCTCGACAGGGGGACAGCCCCAGCATTTT. Translation gives CATSDSSTGGQPQHF.

This clonotype was detected ten times or more. The rearrangement links TRBV7-9 to TRBJ2-7; D unclear. The germline gives CDR1 SEHNR, CDR2 FQNEAQ (reference sequence). The germline V and J ends were trimmed by 1 base and 0 bases, with 7 bases remaining between them. CDR3 length equals 14 residues. The CDR3 DNA reads as TGTGCCAGCAGCTTAGGGCAGAGCTCCTACGAGCAGTACTTC. It codes for CASSLGQSSYEQYF.

By its share, this clonotype is medium-sized (0.01 to 0.1%). V gene TRBV7-9 combines with J gene TRBJ2-3, with D perhaps TRBD2 (6 bases). The germline V gene encodes CDR1 SEHNR and CDR2 FQNEAQ (reference sequence). CDR3 length: 12 amino acids. Trimming took 10 bases from V and 3 from J, leaving 11 bases between them. CDR3 protein: CAITGVTDTQYF. CDR3 DNA sequence: TGTGCCATAACGGGGGTAACAGATACGCAGTATTTT.

Of note for this clonotype: A much more abundant neighbour one base away suggests this may be a read error. The conserved phenylalanine or tryptophan normally closing the CDR3 is absent here, so this likely arose from a read error. The chain recombines TRBV9 with TRBJ1-6, with D maybe TRBD1 (5 bases). V was cut by 4 bases and J by 8 bases, with 16 bases left in between. Germline assignment: CDR1 SGDLS and CDR2 YYNGEE. The CDR3 loop spans 15 amino acids. This CDR3 reads CASSPGDQGYSPLHC. For the CDR3, the DNA is TGTGCCAGCAGCCCCGGGGATCAGGGTTATTCACCCCTCCACTGT.

This rearrangement joins TRBV3-1 to TRBJ1-1; D uncertain. The V end lost 2 bases, the J end lost 1 base, and 8 bases lay between the germline ends. The germline gives CDR1 LGHDT, CDR2 YNNKEL (reference sequence). This CDR3 contains 14 residues. The CDR3 DNA sequence: TGTGCCAGCAGCCAACCACCTCAGAACACTGAAGCTTTCTTT. Its translation: CASSQPPQNTEAFF. The full variable domain, its missing parts supplied by reference TRBV3-1 and TRBJ1-1, is DTAVSQTPKYLVTQMGNDKSIKCEQNLGHDTMYWYKQDSKKFLKIMFSYNNKELIINETVPNRFSPKSPDKAHLNLHINSLELGDSAVYFCASSQPPQNTEAFFGQGTRLTVV.

This clonotype came up many times. The CDR3 sequence is CSAPRGQGGPETQYF. DNA for the CDR3: TGCAGTGCTCCCCGCGGACAGGGAGGGCCAGAGACCCAGTACTTC. The chain is built from TRBV20-1 and TRBJ2-5; D might be TRBD1 (8 bases). This CDR3 region has 15 residues. Germline loops: CDR1 DFQATT, CDR2 SNEGSKA (reference sequence). V lost 5 bases to trimming and J lost 4 bases, with 20 bases between them.

This clonotype has a count of ten or more. The rearrangement joins TRBV7-9 to TRBJ2-4; D possibly corresponds to TRBD1 (5 bases). Trimming cost V 3 bases and J 9 bases, with 9 bases left between them. Germline CDR1 is SEHNR and CDR2 is FQNEAQ (reference sequence). The length of the CDR3 is 12 residues. CDR3 nucleotides: TGTGCCAGCAGCTTGGGGCGCGGCATTCAGTACTTC. Its protein is CASSLGRGIQYF.

The sample holds many counts of this clonotype. This chain links TRBV9 with TRBJ2-2; 8 nucleotides line up with TRBD2. The germline V gene has CDR1 SGDLS and CDR2 YYNGEE. This CDR3 spans 15 amino acids. The V segment lost 3 bases and the J segment 6 bases; nucleotides outside the gene matches: 7. CDR3 sequence: CASSEGGLGAGELFF. As DNA, the CDR3 is TGTGCCAGCAGCGAGGGGGGACTAGGGGCCGGGGAGCTGTTTTTT.

This clonotype was picked up a small number of times. A much more abundant neighbour one base away suggests this may be a read error. The V gene is TRBV5-1, the J gene TRBJ1-1; D remains ambiguous. The V end lost 2 bases, the J end lost 1 base, and 12 bases lay between the germline ends. Germline values: CDR1 SGHRS, CDR2 YFSETQ. The CDR3 is 15 amino acids. CDR3 in amino acids: CASSFTTLGNTEAFF. CDR3 nucleotide sequence: TGCGCCAGCAGCTTCACTACTTTAGGGAACACTGAAGCTTTCTTT.

This clonotype showed up many times. This chain joins TRBV12-3 or TRBV12-4 and TRBJ2-5; D gene ambiguous. The CDR3 is made up of 15 amino acids. Trimming left V 5 bases short and J 0 bases short, with 13 bases between. CDR3 bases: TGTGCCAGCAGTCGAGGAAGTTGGTACCAAGAGACCCAGTACTTC. This sequence encodes CASSRGSWYQETQYF.

The rearrangement uses TRBV29-1 and TRBJ2-5; no definite D call. CDR1 and CDR2 (germline): SQVTM, ANQGSEA. The CDR3 extends over 13 amino acids. V lost 7 bases to trimming and J lost 0 bases, with 12 bases between them. The CDR3 spells CSAISRNQETQYF. CDR3 bases: TGCAGCGCTATCAGTAGAAACCAAGAGACCCAGTACTTC.

This clonotype was found many times. The chain is built from TRBV10-2 and TRBJ1-6; D gene ambiguous. Trimming left V 4 bases short and J 12 bases short, with 7 bases between. Germline V CDR1 and CDR2: WSHSY, SAAADI. This CDR3 spans 11 amino acids. CDR3 loop: CASSAGGPLHF. In DNA form, the CDR3 reads TGCGCCAGCAGTGCAGGTGGACCCCTCCACTTT.

This clonotype was picked up many times. V usage is TRBV4-1 and J usage is TRBJ1-4; D gene uncertain. The germline V and J ends were trimmed by 1 base and 3 bases, with 9 bases remaining between them. Looked up from germline, CDR1 is MGHRA and CDR2 is YSYEKL. There are 15 residues in the CDR3. CDR3 bases: TGCGCCAGCAGCCAAGTTACGCGGGCTAATGAAAAACTGTTTTTT. As protein: CASSQVTRANEKLFF.

This clonotype came up many times. J is TRBJ2-7 and V is TRBV12-3 or TRBV12-4; TRBD2 matches 8 bases. The CDR3 loop spans 15 amino acids. Trimming at V came to 5 bases and at J to 0 bases, leaving 6 bases not matched to a gene. The DNA of the CDR3 is TGTGCCAGCAGTAGCGCGGGGGGAAGCTCCTACGAGCAGTACTTC. Its translation is CASSSAGGSSYEQYF.